Listed below are T cell receptor beta chains from one sample, sequenced in a study of blood T cell repertoires in COVID-19. Only in-frame clones appear in the TCRdb table, and some are missing; sequencing was by immunoSEQ multiplex PCR. The table shows some 140,000 clones, with approximately 88% occurring only once. The sequencing sample was made of PBMCs or T cells enriched from blood (not recorded which). Receptors were obtained from a man between 35 and 55 years old with acute COVID-19. Each CDR3 is given with its conserved first and last residue. Each record gives: V gene, CDR3 protein.

v_gene: TRBV27
CDR3aa: CASSFKRVSNEKLFF

v_gene: TRBV5-5
CDR3aa: CASSLGTSGNEQFF

v_gene: TRBV4-2
CDR3aa: CASSQGDSLNTEAFF

v_gene: TRBV18
CDR3aa: CASSPQDSSYNEQFF

v_gene: TRBV27
CDR3aa: CACSLWSGEGSDTQYF

v_gene: TRBV19
CDR3aa: CASSARGDNQPQHF

v_gene: TRBV30
CDR3aa: CAWGAREYSGANVLTF

v_gene: TRBV6-1
CDR3aa: CASSDLTTDTQYF

v_gene: TRBV7-8
CDR3aa: CASSDSGRIQETQYF

v_gene: TRBV3-1/TRBV3-2
CDR3aa: CASSQAASYEQYF

v_gene: TRBV28
CDR3aa: CASSLGGQRYNQPQHF

v_gene: TRBV7-6
CDR3aa: CASSLGQNLNEKLFF

v_gene: TRBV7-9
CDR3aa: CASSPGLAGGTPDTQYF

v_gene: TRBV5-1
CDR3aa: CASEKGGFSDEQFF

v_gene: TRBV7-9
CDR3aa: CASSPRGADYNEQFF

v_gene: TRBV6-2/TRBV6-3
CDR3aa: CASSSGFNSPLHF

v_gene: TRBV3-1/TRBV3-2
CDR3aa: CASSQPISLTDTQYF

v_gene: TRBV28
CDR3aa: CASSLVTGKEQYF

v_gene: TRBV28
CDR3aa: CASSLPPTSSYEQYF

v_gene: TRBV7-8
CDR3aa: CASSLVAADTQYF

v_gene: TRBV30
CDR3aa: CAWRFPGLAGDEQFF

v_gene: TRBV12-3/TRBV12-4
CDR3aa: CASSFNSNQPQHF

v_gene: TRBV2
CDR3aa: CASSTGYETAEAFF

v_gene: TRBV6-5
CDR3aa: CASRLKQGAANEQFF

v_gene: TRBV6-5
CDR3aa: CASFRDRSHEQYF

v_gene: TRBV27
CDR3aa: CASSPLLSGNTIYF

v_gene: TRBV30
CDR3aa: CAWAQGLDTEAFF

v_gene: TRBV5-4
CDR3aa: CASSLGGGATDIQETQYF

v_gene: TRBV28
CDR3aa: CASSHPRQGGQETQYF

v_gene: TRBV28
CDR3aa: CATLGLAGGYEQYF

v_gene: TRBV29-1
CDR3aa: CSVEDIRSGNTIYF

v_gene: TRBV3-1/TRBV3-2
CDR3aa: CASSPRTSGGVDTQYF

v_gene: TRBV28
CDR3aa: CASSAPTTGNSYEQYF

v_gene: TRBV7-2
CDR3aa: CASSFRREEETQYF

v_gene: TRBV28
CDR3aa: CASLSNSNQPQHF

v_gene: TRBV27
CDR3aa: CASGQGRYTEAFF

v_gene: TRBV7-9
CDR3aa: CASSLYPEEGDYGYTF

v_gene: TRBV28
CDR3aa: CASSSLAEEAYNEQFF

v_gene: TRBV7-2
CDR3aa: CASSRTGSGNTIYF

v_gene: TRBV2
CDR3aa: CASRTGYNSPLHF

v_gene: TRBV15
CDR3aa: CATSDRRGTEAFF

v_gene: TRBV7-6
CDR3aa: CASSPSGGVNGIQYF

v_gene: TRBV27
CDR3aa: CASRGGAGTEAFF

v_gene: TRBV27
CDR3aa: CASRNRVHPNEKLFF

v_gene: TRBV4-1
CDR3aa: CASSQIWGLGTDTQYF

v_gene: TRBV29-1
CDR3aa: CSVAVAGANTGELFF

v_gene: TRBV5-1
CDR3aa: CASSLAGEGGYTF

v_gene: TRBV10-2
CDR3aa: CASSGWGQGVYEQYF

v_gene: TRBV5-1
CDR3aa: CASSPGVMNTEAFF

v_gene: TRBV7-8
CDR3aa: CASSAGTSYSNQPQHF

v_gene: TRBV7-9
CDR3aa: CASSARRGAEETQYF